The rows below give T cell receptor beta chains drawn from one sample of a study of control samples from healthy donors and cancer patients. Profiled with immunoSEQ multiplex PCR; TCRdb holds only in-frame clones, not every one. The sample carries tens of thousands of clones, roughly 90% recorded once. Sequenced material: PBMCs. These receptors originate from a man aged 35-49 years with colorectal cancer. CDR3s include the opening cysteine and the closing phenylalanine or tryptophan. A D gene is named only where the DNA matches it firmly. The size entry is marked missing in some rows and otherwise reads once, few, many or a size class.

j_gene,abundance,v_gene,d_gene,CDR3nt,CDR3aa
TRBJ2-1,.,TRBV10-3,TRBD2,TGTGCCATCAGTTCGACTAGCGGGGGAGTGAATGAGCAGTTCTTC,CAISSTSGGVNEQFF
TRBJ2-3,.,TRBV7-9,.,TGTGCCAGCAGCTTAGCGGGCTCGGGAGTCGGCACGCAGTATTTT,CASSLAGSGVGTQYF
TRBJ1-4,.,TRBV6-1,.,TGTGCCAGCAGTGAGGGGGGATTGGATGAAAAACTGTTTTTT,CASSEGGLDEKLFF
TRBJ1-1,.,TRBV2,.,TGTGCCAGCAGTGTTGGGACTGAAGCTTTCTTT,CASSVGTEAFF
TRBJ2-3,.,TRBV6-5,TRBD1,TGTGCCAGCAGTTCACAGGGGGATACGCAGTATTTT,CASSSQGDTQYF
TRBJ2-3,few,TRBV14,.,TGTGCCAGCAGCCAACCGTCTACCCCCTATACGCAGTATTTT,CASSQPSTPYTQYF
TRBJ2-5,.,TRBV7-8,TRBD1,TGTGCCAGCAGCCGAGGGACAGGAAAAAATGGGGAGACCCAGTACTTC,CASSRGTGKNGETQYF
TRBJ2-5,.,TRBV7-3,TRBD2,TGTGCCAGCAGCACTCAAGCGGGGTCGGGGGAGACCCAGTACTTC,CASSTQAGSGETQYF
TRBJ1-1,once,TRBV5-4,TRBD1,TGTGCCAGCAGCTTGGGTTCTTCCACAGGGGCCACTGAAGCTTTCTTT,CASSLGSSTGATEAFF
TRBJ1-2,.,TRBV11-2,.,TGTGCCAGCAGCTTTTCAGGCGGGCCCTATGGCTACACCTTC,CASSFSGGPYGYTF
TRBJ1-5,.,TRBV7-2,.,TGTGCCAGCAGCGCGGAACGGTCACAGCCCCAGCATTTT,CASSAERSQPQHF
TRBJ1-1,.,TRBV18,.,TGTGCCAGCTCACCTCCAAACACTGAAGCTTTCTTT,CASSPPNTEAFF
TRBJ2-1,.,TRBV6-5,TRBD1,TGTGCCAGCAGCCGCGGACAGGGGGCTTACAATGAGCAGTTCTTC,CASSRGQGAYNEQFF
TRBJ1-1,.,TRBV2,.,TGTGCCAGCAGTGTCAAGGCTGTGAACACTGAAGCTTTCTTT,CASSVKAVNTEAFF
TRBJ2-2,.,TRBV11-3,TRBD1,TGTGCCAGCAGCCCAGGGGGCTGGGATGAAGATACCGGGGAGCTGTTTTTT,CASSPGGWDEDTGELFF
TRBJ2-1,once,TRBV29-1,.,TGCAGCGTCCCCCCCGGCGGGGGCGACGAGCAGTTCTTC,CSVPPGGGDEQFF
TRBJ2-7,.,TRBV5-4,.,TGTGCCAGCAGCCCACGTATGAGGGGCAGTTCCTACGAGCAGTACTTC,CASSPRMRGSSYEQYF
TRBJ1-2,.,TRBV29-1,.,TGCAGCGCTGAAGGTGATAACTATGGCTACACCTTC,CSAEGDNYGYTF
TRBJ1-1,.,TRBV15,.,TGTGCCACCAGCAGAGATAGTGGGGGGAACACTGAAGCTTTCTTT,CATSRDSGGNTEAFF
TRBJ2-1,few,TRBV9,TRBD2,TGTGCCAGCAGTCCTAGCGGGGGTACCTACAATGAGCAGTTCTTC,CASSPSGGTYNEQFF
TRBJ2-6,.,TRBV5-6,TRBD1,TGTGCCAGCAGCTTTCAGGGGGCTGGGGCCAACGTCCTGACTTTC,CASSFQGAGANVLTF
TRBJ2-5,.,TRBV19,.,TGTGCCAGTAGTATCAACCCCCGAGAGACCCAGTACTTC,CASSINPRETQYF
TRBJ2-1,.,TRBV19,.,TGTGCCAGTAGTATTTTAGGGGGGCCTGGGTTCTTC,CASSILGGPGFF
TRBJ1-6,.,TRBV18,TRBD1,TGTGCCAGCTCACCAACAGGGGAAAGGTCACCCCTCCACTTT,CASSPTGERSPLHF
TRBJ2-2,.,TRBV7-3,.,TGTGCCAGCAGCTTAAGTTCACAGACCGGGGAGCTGTTTTTT,CASSLSSQTGELFF
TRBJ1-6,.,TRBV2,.,TGTGCCAGCAGTCAACTCTATAGTAATAATTCACCCCTCCACTTT,CASSQLYSNNSPLHF
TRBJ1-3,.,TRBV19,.,TGTGCCAGTACCACCTTTGGAAACACCATATATTTT,CASTTFGNTIYF
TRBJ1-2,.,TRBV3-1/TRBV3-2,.,TGTGCCAGCAGCCGCTACCAGGGGATCGAGAAGGGCTACACCTTC,CASSRYQGIEKGYTF
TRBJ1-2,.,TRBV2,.,TGTGCCAGCAGTGACTCGGGTTGGGGCTATGGCTACACCTTC,CASSDSGWGYGYTF
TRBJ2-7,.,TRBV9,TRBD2,TGTGCCAGCAGCGTTCTAGCGGGGGGGGACGAGCAGTACTTC,CASSVLAGGDEQYF
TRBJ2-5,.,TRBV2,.,TGTGCCAGCAGTGGTAGTAGGGGGGAGACCCAGTACTTC,CASSGSRGETQYF
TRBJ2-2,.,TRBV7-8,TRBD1,TGTGCCAGCAGCTTAGGGACAGGGGAAGGTCCCGGGGAGCTGTTTTTT,CASSLGTGEGPGELFF
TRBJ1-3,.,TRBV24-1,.,TGTGCCCTCCCTGGGGGGCGGGTCGGTGGAAACACCATATATTTT,CALPGGRVGGNTIYF
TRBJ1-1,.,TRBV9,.,TGTGCCAGCAGCGTTTCGGACACTGAAGCTTTCTTT,CASSVSDTEAFF